Detailed here is one TCR beta chain. The antigen is undetermined. CDR1 is DFQATT, CDR2 SNEGSKA, per germline (reference sequence). The length of the CDR3 is 14 residues. With 5 bases clipped from V and 2 bases from J, the junction kept 9 bases outside the gene matches. Time point here: newly diagnosed GD, antithyroid drugs for less than 3 months. Construction of the TCR library relied on RNA isolated from PBMCs. The data were obtained in a study of regulatory T cells in long-lasting Graves disease. Whole-study findings and limits: Persistent disease exhibited a predilection for TRBV28, TRBJ1-2 and TRBJ2-5.

Combining iRepertoire HTBI primers with Arm-PCR of CDR3 regions, the authors built TCR beta libraries. One entry per CDR3 protein results from TCRdb running MiXCR on the multiplex PCR reads. The sample has about 400,000 distinct CDR3 sequences, 15% seen once. Separately, the same data were catalogued under a study of T cells in Graves' hyperthyroidism and ophthalmopathy. That study reports: The HTBI set primed first-round TCR CDR3 RT-PCR.

The V and J genes are TRBV20-1 and TRBJ2-7; 7 bases fit TRBD2. This TCR was recovered from a middle-aged woman with Graves disease. The source was peripheral blood mononuclear cells (PBMCs), collected at new diagnosis, from a patient treated with antithyroid drugs. The CDR3 region is CSARASSGAYEQYF. The CDR3 DNA reads TGCAGTGCTCGGGCCTCCAGCGGGGCCTACGAGCAGTACTTC.